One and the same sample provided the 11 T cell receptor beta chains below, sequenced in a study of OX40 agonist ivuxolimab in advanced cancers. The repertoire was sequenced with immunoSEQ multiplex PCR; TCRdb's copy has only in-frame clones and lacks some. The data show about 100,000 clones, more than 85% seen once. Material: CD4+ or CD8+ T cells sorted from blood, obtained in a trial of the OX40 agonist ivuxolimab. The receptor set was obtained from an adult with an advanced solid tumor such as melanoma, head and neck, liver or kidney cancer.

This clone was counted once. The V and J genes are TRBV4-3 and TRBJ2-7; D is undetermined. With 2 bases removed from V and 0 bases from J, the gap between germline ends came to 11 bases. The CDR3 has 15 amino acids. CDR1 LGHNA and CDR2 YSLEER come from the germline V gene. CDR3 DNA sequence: TGCGCCAGCAGCCAACAGGTGTATCCCTCCTACGAGCAGTACTTC. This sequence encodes CASSQQVYPSYEQYF.

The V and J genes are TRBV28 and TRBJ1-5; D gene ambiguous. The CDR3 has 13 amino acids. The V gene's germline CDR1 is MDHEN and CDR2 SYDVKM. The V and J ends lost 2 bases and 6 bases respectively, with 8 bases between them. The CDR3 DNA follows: TGTGCCAGCAGTTTAATGGTGGGTCAGCCCCAGCATTTT. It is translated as CASSLMVGQPQHF.

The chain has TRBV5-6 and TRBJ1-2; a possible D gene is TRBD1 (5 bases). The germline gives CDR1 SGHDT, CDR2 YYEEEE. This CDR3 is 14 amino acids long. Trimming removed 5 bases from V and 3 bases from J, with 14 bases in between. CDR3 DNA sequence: TGTGCCAGCAGTACGGTGGGGGAGGACTATGGCTACACCTTC. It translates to CASSTVGEDYGYTF. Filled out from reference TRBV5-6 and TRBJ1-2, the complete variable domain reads DAGVTQSPTHLIKTRGQQVTLRCSPKSGHDTVSWYQQALGQGPQFIFQYYEEEERQRGNFPDRFSGHQFPNYSSELNVNALLLGDSALYLCASSTVGEDYGYTFGSGTRLTVV.

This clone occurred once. The CDR3 nucleotides are TGTGCCAGCAGCTTTCGGGGGGTTTCGAGCGAGCAGTACTTC. Amino acids: CASSFRGVSSEQYF. The gene calls are TRBV7-2 and TRBJ2-7; 7 nucleotides line up with TRBD2. This CDR3 spans 14 amino acids. Trimming at V came to 3 bases and at J to 6 bases, leaving 8 bases not matched to a gene. The germline gives CDR1 SGHTA, CDR2 FQGNSA. The full variable domain, its missing parts supplied by reference TRBV7-2 and TRBJ2-7, is GAGVSQSPSNKVTEKGKDVELRCDPISGHTALYWYRQSLGQGLEFLIYFQGNSAPDKSGLPSDRFSAERTGGSVSTLTIQRTQQEDSAVYLCASSFRGVSSEQYFGPGTRLTVT.

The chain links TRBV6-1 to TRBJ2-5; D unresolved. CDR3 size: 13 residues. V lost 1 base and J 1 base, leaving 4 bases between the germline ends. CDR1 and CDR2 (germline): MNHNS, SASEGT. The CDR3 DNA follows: TGTGCCAGCAGTGAAGTTCTCCAAGAGACCCAGTACTTC. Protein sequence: CASSEVLQETQYF.

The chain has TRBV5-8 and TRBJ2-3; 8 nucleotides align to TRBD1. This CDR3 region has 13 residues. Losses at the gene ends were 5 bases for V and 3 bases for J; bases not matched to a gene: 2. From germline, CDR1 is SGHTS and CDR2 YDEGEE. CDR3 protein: CASRRTGTDTQYF. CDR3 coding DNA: TGTGCCAGCAGGCGGACAGGGACAGATACGCAGTATTTT.

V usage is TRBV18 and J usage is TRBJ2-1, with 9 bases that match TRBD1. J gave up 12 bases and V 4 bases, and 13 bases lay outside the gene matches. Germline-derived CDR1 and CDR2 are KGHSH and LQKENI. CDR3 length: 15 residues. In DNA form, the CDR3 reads TGTGCCAGCTCACATATCGGACAGGGGAAAATTGGGCAGTTCTTC. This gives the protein CASSHIGQGKIGQFF.

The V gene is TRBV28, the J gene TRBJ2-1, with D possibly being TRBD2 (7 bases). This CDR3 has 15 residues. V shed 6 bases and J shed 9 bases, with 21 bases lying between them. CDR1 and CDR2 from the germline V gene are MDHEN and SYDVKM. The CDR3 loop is CASRLGGAASGEQFF. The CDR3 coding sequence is TGTGCCAGCAGACTTGGGGGGGCCGCTTCGGGTGAGCAGTTCTTC.

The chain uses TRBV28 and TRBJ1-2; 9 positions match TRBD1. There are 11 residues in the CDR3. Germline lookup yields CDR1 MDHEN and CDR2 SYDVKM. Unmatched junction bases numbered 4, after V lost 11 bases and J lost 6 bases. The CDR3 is CAGGTGHGYTF. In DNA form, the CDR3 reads TGTGCCGGGGGGACAGGGCATGGCTACACCTTC.

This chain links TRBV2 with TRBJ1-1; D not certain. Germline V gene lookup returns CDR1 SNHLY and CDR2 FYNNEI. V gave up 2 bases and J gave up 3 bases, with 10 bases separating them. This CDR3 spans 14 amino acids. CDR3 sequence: CASSEQEADTEAFF. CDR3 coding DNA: TGTGCCAGCAGTGAACAGGAAGCGGACACTGAAGCTTTCTTT.

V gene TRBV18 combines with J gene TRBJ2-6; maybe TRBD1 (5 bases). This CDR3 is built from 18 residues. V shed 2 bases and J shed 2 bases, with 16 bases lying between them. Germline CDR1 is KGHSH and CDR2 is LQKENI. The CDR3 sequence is CASSPNARDRPGANVLTF. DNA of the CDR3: TGTGCCAGCTCACCAAACGCCAGGGATCGACCTGGGGCCAACGTCCTGACTTTC.